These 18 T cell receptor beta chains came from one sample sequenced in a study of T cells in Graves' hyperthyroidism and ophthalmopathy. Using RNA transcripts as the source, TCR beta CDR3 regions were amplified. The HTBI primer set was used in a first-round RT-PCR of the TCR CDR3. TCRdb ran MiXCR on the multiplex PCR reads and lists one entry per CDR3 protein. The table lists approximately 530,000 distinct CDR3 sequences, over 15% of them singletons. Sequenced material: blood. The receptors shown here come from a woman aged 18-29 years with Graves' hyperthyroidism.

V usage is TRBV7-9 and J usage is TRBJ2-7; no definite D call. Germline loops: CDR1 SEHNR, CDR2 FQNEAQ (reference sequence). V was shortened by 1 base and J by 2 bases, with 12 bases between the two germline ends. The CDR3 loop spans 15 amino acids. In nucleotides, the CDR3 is TGTGCCAGCAGCTTAGGAGCACAGTTAACCTACGAGCAGTACTTC. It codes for CASSLGAQLTYEQYF.

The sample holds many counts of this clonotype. The CDR3 loop is CASSNIPGPGMNTEAFF. In nucleotides, the CDR3 is TGTGCCAGCAGTAATATACCGGGCCCGGGTATGAACACTGAAGCTTTCTTT. The chain has TRBV27 and TRBJ1-1; D is unresolved. V lost 5 bases, J lost 0 bases, and 19 bases lay in between. This CDR3 has 17 residues. Germline V lookup: CDR1 MNHEY, CDR2 SMNVEV (reference sequence).

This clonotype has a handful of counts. The CDR3 is CASSSGLAGAQSRTGELFF. The CDR3, as DNA: TGTGCCAGCAGCTCCGGACTAGCGGGAGCCCAGTCGAGGACCGGGGAGCTGTTTTTT. This chain uses TRBV7-9 with TRBJ2-2, with 13 bases identical to TRBD2. The CDR3 covers 19 residues. The germline V gene has CDR1 SEHNR and CDR2 FQNEAQ (reference sequence). With V trimmed by 4 bases and J by 5 bases, 13 bases remained unmatched.

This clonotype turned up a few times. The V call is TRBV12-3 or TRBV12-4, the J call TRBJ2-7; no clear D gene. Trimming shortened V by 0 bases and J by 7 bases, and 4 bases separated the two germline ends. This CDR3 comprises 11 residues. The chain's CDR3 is CASSLAEEQYF. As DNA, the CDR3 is TGTGCCAGCAGTTTAGCTGAAGAGCAGTACTTC.

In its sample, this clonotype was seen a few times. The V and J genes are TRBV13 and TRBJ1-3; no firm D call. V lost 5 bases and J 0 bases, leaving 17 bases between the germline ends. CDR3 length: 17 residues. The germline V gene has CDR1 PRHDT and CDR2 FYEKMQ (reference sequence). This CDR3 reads CASSPPAFDISGNTIYF. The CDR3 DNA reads TGTGCCAGCAGCCCGCCCGCCTTTGACATCTCTGGAAACACCATATATTTT.

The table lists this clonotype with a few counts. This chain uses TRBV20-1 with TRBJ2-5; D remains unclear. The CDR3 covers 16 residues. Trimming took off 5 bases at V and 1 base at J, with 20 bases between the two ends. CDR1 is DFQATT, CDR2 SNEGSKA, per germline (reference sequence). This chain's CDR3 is CSAPPLEFSIQETQYF. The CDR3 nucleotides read TGCAGTGCTCCTCCCTTGGAGTTCAGTATCCAAGAGACCCAGTACTTC.

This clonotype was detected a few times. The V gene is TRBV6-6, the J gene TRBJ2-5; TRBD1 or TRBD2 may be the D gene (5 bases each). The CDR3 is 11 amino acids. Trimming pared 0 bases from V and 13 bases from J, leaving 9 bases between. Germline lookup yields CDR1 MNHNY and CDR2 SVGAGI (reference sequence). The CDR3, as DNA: TGTGCCAGCAGTTACTCGGGACCTGCGTACTTC. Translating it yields CASSYSGPAYF.

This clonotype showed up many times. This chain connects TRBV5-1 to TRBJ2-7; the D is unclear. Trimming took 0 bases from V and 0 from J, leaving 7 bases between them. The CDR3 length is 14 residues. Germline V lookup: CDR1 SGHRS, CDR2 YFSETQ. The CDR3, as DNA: TGCGCCAGCAGCTTGGTCCCTAGCTCCTACGAGCAGTACTTC. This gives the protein CASSLVPSSYEQYF.

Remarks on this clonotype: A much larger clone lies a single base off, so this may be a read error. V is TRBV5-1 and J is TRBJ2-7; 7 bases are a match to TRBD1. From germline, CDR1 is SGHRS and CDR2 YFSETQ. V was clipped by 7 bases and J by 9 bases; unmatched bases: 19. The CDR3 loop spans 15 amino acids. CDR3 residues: CASAPGTEIGNGQYF. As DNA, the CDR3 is TGCGCCAGCGCCCCTGGGACAGAGATTGGCAACGGGCAGTACTTC.

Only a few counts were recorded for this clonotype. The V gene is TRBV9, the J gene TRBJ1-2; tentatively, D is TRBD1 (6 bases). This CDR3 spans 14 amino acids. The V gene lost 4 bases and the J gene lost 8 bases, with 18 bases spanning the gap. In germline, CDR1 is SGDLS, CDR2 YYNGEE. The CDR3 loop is CASSTDLRGWGYTF. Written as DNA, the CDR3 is TGTGCCAGCAGCACAGACCTCAGGGGCTGGGGCTACACCTTC.

The CDR3 sequence: CASSPRQGSGQPQHF. Written as DNA, the CDR3 is TGTGCCAGCAGCCCGCGACAGGGGAGCGGACAGCCCCAGCATTTT. V gene TRBV3-1 combines with J gene TRBJ1-5; the match to TRBD1 covers 8 bases. This CDR3 has 15 amino acids. Trimming at V came to 4 bases and at J to 7 bases, leaving 9 bases not matched to a gene. From germline, CDR1 is LGHDT and CDR2 YNNKEL (reference sequence).

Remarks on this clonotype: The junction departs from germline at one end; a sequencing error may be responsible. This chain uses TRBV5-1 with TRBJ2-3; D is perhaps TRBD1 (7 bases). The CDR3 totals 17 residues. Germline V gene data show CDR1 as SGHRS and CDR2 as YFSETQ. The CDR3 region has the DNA TGCGCCAACAGCGGGTCCGGGACAGTAGGAATTACAGATACGCAGTATTTT. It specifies CANSGSGTVGITDTQYF.

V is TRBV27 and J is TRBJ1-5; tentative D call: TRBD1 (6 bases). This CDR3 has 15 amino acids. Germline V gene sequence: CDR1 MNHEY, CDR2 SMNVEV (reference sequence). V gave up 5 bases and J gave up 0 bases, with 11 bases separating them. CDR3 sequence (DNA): TGTGCCAGCAGTCCAGGGGCCATTAGCAATCAGCCCCAGCATTTT. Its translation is CASSPGAISNQPQHF.

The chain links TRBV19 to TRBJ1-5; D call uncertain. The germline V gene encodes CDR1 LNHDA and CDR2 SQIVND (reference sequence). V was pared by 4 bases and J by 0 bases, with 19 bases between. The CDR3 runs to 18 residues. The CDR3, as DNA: TGTGCCAGTAGTAAGCCCGGGTTCGGGGTTGATAGCAATCAGCCCCAGCATTTT. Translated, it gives CASSKPGFGVDSNQPQHF.

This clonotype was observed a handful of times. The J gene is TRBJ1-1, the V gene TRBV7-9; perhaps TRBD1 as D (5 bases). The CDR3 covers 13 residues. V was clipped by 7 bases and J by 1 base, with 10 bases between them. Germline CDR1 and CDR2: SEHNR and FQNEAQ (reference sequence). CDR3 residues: CASTQTENTEAFF. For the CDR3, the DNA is TGTGCCAGCACCCAGACAGAGAACACTGAAGCTTTCTTT. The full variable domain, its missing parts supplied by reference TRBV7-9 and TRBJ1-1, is DTGVSQNPRHKITKRGQNVTFRCDPISEHNRLYWYRQTLGQGPEFLTYFQNEAQLEKSRLLSDRFSAERPKGSFSTLEIQRTEQGDSAMYLCASTQTENTEAFFGQGTRLTVV.

CDR3 sequence: CSASGEPGRQETQYF. CDR3 nucleotides: TGCAGTGCTAGTGGTGAGCCGGGGAGACAAGAGACCCAGTACTTC. The V call is TRBV20-1, the J call TRBJ2-5; D possibly corresponds to TRBD2 (5 bases). Trimming pared 3 bases from V and 2 bases from J, leaving 16 bases between. CDR3 size: 15 residues. The germline V gene encodes CDR1 DFQATT and CDR2 SNEGSKA (reference sequence).

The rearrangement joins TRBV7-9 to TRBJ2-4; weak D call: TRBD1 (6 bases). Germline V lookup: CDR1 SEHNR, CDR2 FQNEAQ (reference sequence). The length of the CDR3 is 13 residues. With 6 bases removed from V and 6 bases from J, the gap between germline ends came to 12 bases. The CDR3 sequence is CASSLQGSNIQYF. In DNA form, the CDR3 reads TGTGCCAGCAGTCTACAGGGATCAAACATTCAGTACTTC.

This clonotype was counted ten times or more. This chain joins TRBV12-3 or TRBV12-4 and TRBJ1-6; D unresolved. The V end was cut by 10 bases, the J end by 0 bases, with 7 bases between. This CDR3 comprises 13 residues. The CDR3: CATGGSYNSPLHF. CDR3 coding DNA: TGTGCCACCGGTGGCTCCTATAATTCACCCCTCCACTTT.